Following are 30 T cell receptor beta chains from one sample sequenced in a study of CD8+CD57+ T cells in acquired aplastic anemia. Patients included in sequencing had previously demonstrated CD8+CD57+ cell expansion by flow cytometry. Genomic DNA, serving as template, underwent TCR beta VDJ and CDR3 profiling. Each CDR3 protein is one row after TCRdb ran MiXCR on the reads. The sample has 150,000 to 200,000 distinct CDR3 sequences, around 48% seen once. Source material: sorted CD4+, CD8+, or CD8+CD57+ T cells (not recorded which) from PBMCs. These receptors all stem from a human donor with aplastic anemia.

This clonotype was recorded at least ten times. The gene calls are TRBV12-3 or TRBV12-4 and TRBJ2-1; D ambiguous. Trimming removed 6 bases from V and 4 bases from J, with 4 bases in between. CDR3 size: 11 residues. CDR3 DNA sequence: TGTGCCAGCAGAACTTACAATGAGCAGTTCTTC. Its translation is CASRTYNEQFF.

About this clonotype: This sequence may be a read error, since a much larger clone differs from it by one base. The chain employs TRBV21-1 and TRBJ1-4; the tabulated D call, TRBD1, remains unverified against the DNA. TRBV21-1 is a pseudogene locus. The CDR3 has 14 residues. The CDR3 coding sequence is TGTGCCAGCAGCAATACAGGCTCCAATGAAACACTGTTTTTT. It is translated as CASSNTGSNETLFF.

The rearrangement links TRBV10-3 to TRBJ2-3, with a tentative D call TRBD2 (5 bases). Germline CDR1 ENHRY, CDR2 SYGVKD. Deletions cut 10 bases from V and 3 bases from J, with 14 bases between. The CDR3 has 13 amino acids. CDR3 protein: CATRGAGTDTQYF. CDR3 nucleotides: TGTGCCACACGAGGTGCGGGTACAGATACGCAGTATTTT.

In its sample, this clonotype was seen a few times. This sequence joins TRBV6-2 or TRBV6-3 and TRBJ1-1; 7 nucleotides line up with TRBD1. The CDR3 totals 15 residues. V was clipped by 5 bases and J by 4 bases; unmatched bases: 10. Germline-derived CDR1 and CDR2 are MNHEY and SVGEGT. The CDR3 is CASSSTGAEGTEAFF. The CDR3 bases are TGTGCCAGCAGTAGTACAGGGGCCGAAGGCACTGAAGCTTTCTTT.

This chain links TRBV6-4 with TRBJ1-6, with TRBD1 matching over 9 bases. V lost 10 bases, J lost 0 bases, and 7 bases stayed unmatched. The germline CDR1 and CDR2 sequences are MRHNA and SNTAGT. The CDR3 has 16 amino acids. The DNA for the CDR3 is TGTGCCAAGGGACAGGGCCTCAGCTCCTATAATTCACCCCTCCACTTT. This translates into CAKGQGLSSYNSPLHF.

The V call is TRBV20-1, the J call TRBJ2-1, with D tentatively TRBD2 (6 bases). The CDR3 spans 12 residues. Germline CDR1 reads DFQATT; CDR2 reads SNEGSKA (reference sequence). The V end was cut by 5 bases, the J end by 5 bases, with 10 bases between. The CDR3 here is CSAYGSNNEQFF. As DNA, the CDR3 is TGCAGTGCTTACGGGAGTAACAATGAGCAGTTCTTC.

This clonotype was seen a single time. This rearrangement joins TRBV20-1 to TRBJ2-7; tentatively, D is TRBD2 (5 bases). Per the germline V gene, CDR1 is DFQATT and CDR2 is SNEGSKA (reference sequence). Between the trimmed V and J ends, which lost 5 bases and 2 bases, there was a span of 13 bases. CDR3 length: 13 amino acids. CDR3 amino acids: CSASLAMTYEQYF. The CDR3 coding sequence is TGCAGTGCTTCTCTAGCCATGACCTACGAGCAGTACTTC.

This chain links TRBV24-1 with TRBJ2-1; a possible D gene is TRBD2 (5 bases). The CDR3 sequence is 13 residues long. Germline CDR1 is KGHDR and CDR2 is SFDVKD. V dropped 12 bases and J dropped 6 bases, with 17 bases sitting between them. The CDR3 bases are TGTGCCGCCGGTAGATCAGGAGGCAATGAGCAGTTCTTC. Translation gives CAAGRSGGNEQFF.

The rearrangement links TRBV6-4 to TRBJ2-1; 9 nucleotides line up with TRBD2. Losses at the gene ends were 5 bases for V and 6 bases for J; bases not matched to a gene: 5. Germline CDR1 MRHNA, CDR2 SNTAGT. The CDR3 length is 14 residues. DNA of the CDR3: TGTGCCAGCAGTAGGGGGACTAGCTCCAATGAGCAGTTCTTC. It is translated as CASSRGTSSNEQFF.

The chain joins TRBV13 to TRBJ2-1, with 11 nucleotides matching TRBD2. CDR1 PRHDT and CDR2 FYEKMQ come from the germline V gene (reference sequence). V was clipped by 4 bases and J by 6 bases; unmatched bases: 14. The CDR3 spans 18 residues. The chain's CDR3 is CASSSPRLLAGAGNEQFF. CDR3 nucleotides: TGTGCCAGCAGCTCCCCCCGCCTACTAGCGGGGGCAGGCAATGAGCAGTTCTTC.

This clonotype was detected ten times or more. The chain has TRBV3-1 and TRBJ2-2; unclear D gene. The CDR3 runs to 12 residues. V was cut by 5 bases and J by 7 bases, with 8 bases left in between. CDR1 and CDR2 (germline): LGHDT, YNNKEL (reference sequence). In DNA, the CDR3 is TGTGCCAGCAGCGACTGGGGCGGGGAGCTGTTTTTT. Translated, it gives CASSDWGGELFF. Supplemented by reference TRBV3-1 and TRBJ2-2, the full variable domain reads DTAVSQTPKYLVTQMGNDKSIKCEQNLGHDTMYWYKQDSKKFLKIMFSYNNKELIINETVPNRFSPKSPDKAHLNLHINSLELGDSAVYFCASSDWGGELFFGEGSRLTVL.

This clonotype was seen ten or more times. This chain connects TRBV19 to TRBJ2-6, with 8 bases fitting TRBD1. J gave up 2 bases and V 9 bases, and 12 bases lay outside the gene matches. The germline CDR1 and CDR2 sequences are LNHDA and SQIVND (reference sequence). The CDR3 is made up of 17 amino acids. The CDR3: CASLPQGGTAGANVLTF. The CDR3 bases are TGTGCCAGCCTACCACAGGGGGGAACGGCTGGGGCCAACGTCCTGACTTTC.

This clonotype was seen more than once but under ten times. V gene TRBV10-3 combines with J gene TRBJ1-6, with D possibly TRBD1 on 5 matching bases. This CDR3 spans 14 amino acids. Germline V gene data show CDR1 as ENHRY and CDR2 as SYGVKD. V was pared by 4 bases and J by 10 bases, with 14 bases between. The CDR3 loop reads CAISAGGEKSPLHF. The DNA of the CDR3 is TGTGCCATCAGTGCTGGGGGAGAAAAGTCACCCCTCCACTTT.

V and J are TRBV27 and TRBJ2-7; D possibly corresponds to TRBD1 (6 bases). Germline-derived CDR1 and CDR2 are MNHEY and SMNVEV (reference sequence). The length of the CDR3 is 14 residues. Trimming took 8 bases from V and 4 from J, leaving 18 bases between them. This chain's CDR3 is CASSRPGQLYEQYF. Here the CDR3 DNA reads TGTGCCAGCTCTAGACCAGGACAGCTTTACGAGCAGTACTTC.

In nucleotides, the CDR3 is TGTGCCACCAGCTCAGGACTAGCGGTATACAATGAGCAGTTCTTC. The encoded protein is CATSSGLAVYNEQFF. The chain couples TRBV15 to TRBJ2-1, with 10 nucleotides matching TRBD2. The length of the CDR3 is 15 residues. Per the germline V gene, CDR1 is LNHNV and CDR2 is YYDKDF (reference sequence). V gave up 5 bases and J gave up 4 bases; unmatched junction bases: 5.

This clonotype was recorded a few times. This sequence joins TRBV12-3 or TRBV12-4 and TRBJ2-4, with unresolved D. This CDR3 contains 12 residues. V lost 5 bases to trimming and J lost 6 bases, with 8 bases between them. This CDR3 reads CASSTLGNIQYF. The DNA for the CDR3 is TGTGCCAGCAGTACCCTCGGAAACATTCAGTACTTC.

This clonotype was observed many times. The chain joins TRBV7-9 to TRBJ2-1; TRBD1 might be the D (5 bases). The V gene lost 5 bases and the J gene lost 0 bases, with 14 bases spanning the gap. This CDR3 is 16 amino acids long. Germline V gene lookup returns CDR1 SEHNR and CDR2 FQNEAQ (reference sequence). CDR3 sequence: CASSPDRPISYNEQFF. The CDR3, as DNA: TGTGCCAGCAGCCCTGACAGACCAATCTCCTACAATGAGCAGTTCTTC. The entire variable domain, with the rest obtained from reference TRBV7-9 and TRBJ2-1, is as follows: DTGVSQNPRHKITKRGQNVTFRCDPISEHNRLYWYRQTLGQGPEFLTYFQNEAQLEKSRLLSDRFSAERPKGSFSTLEIQRTEQGDSAMYLCASSPDRPISYNEQFFGPGTRLTVL.

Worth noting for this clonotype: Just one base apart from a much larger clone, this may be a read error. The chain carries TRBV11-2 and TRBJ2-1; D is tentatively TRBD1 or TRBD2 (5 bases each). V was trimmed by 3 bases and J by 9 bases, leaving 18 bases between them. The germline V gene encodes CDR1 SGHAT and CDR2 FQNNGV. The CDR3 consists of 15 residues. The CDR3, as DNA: TGTGCCAGCAGCTTTTCCGGGGCAGGGTACGGTGAGCAGTTCTTC. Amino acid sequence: CASSFSGAGYGEQFF.

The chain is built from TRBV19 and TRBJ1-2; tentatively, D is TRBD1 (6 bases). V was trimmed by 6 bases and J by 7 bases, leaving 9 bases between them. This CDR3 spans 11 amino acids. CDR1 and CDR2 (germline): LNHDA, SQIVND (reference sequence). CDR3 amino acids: CASRTGTGYTF. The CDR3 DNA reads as TGTGCCAGTAGAACAGGGACTGGCTACACCTTC.

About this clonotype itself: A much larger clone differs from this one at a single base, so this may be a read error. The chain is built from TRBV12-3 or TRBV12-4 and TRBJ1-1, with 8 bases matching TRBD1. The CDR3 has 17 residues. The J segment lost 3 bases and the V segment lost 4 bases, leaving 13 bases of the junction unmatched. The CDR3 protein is CASSYNRGGPMDTEAFF. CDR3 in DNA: TGTGCCAGCAGTTACAACAGGGGGGGACCCATGGACACTGAAGCTTTCTTT.

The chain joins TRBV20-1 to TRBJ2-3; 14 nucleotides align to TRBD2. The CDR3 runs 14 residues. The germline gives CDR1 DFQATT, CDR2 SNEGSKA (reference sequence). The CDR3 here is CNARLAGGTDTQYF. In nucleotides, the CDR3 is TGCAACGCCCGACTAGCGGGAGGGACAGATACGCAGTATTTT.

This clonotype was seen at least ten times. CDR3 DNA sequence: TGCAGTGCTAGCGGGGCACGCGGGTTCTCCTACGAGCAGTACTTC. Amino acid sequence: CSASGARGFSYEQYF. The chain couples TRBV20-1 to TRBJ2-7; D tentatively reads TRBD1 or TRBD2 (5 bases each). The V gene's germline CDR1 is DFQATT and CDR2 SNEGSKA (reference sequence). V lost 3 bases, J lost 0 bases, and 15 bases lay in between. The CDR3 is made up of 15 amino acids.

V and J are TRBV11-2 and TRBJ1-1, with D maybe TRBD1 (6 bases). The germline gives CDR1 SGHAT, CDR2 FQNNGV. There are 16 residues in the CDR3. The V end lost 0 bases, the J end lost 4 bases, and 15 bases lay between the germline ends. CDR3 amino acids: CASSLEYDRMATEAFF. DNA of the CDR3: TGTGCCAGCAGCTTAGAATACGACAGGATGGCCACTGAAGCTTTCTTT.

The DNA for the CDR3 is TGTGCCAGCAGTGAAGCCCCGAATTCACCCCTCCACTTT. Its protein is CASSEAPNSPLHF. The rearrangement joins TRBV2 to TRBJ1-6; D uncertain. Germline CDR1 and CDR2: SNHLY and FYNNEI. There are 13 residues in the CDR3. Trimming removed 0 bases at V and 7 bases at J, with 4 bases between.

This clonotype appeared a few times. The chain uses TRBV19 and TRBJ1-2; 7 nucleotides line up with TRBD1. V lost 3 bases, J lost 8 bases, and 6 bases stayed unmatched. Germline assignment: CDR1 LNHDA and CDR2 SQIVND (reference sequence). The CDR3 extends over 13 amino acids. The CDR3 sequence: CASSIRQGGGYTF. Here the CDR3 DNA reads TGTGCCAGTAGTATCAGACAGGGAGGCGGCTACACCTTC.

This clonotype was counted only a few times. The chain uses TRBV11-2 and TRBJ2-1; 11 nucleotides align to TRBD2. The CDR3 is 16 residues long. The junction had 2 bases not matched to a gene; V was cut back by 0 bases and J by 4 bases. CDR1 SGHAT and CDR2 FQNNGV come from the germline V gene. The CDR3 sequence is CASSLDGTSGYNEQFF. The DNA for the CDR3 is TGTGCCAGCAGCTTAGATGGGACTAGCGGATACAATGAGCAGTTCTTC.

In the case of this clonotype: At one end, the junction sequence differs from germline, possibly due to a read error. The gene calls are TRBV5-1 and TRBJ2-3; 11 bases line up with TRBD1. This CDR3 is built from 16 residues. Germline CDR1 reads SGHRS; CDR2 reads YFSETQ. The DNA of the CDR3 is TGCGCCAGCAGCCCGGGACAGGGGGTTGGCACTGATACGCAGTATTTT. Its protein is CASSPGQGVGTDTQYF.

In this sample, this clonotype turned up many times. CDR3 nucleotide sequence: TGTGCCAGCAGTTACGATATGACGGGCGGGGAGCTGTTTTTT. It is translated as CASSYDMTGGELFF. This sequence joins TRBV6-6 and TRBJ2-2; unclear D gene. Trimming removed 2 bases at V and 7 bases at J, with 11 bases between. The CDR3 has 14 residues. CDR1 and CDR2 from the germline V gene are MNHNY and SVGAGI (reference sequence).

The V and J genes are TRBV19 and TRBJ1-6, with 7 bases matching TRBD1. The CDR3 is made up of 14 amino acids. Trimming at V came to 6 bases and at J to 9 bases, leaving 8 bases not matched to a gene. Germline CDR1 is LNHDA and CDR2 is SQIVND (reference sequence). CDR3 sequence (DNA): TGTGCCAGTAGAAAGGGACAGCCGCCTTCACCCCTCCACTTT. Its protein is CASRKGQPPSPLHF.

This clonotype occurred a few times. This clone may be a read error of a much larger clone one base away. In nucleotides, the CDR3 is TGTACCAGCAGTGGTTTTGGCTCCACCTACGAGCAGTACTTC. Translation: CTSSGFGSTYEQYF. J is TRBJ2-7 and V is TRBV6-2 or TRBV6-3; no reliable D call. The CDR3 has 14 amino acids. Germline V lookup: CDR1 MNHEY, CDR2 SVGEGT.